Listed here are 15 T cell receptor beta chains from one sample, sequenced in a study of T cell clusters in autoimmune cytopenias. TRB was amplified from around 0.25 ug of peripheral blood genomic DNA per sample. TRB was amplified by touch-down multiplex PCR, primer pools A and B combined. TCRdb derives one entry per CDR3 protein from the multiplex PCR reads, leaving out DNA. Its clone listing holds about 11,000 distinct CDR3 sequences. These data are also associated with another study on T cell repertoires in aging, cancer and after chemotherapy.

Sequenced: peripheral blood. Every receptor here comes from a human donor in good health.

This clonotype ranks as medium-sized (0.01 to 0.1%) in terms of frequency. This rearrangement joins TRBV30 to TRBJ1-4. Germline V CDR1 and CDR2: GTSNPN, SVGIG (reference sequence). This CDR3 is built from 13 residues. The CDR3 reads CAWSNNDFGKLFF.

The CDR3: CASSLMGLADNEQYF. V and J are TRBV7-3 and TRBJ2-7; TCRdb gives TRBD2 as the D gene, but with no DNA this cannot be confirmed. The CDR3 runs 15 residues. Germline V gene sequence: CDR1 SGHTA, CDR2 FQGTGA.

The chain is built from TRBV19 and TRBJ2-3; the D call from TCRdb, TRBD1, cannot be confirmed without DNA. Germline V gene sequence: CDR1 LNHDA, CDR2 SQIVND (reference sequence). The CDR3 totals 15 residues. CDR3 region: CASRPRGRITDTQYF.

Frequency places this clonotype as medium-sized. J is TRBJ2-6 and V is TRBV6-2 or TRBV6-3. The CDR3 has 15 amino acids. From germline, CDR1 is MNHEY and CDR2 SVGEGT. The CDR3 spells CASTNGVHGANVLTF.

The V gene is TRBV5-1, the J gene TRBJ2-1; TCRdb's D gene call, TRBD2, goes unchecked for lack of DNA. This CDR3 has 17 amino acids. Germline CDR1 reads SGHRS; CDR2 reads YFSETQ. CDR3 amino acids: CASSLPGLAGGMNEQFF.

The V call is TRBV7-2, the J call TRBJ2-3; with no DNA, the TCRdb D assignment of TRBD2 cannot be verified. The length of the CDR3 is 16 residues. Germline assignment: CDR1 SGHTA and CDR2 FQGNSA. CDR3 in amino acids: CASSDRLRGGTDTQYF. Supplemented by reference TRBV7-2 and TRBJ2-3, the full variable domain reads GAGVSQSPSNKVTEKGKDVELRCDPISGHTALYWYRQSLGQGLEFLIYFQGNSAPDKSGLPSDRFSAERTGGSVSTLTIQRTQQEDSAVYLCASSDRLRGGTDTQYFGPGTRLTVL.

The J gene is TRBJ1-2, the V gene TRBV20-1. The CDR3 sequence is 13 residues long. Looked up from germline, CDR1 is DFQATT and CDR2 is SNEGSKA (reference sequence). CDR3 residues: CSARAGGSDGYTF.

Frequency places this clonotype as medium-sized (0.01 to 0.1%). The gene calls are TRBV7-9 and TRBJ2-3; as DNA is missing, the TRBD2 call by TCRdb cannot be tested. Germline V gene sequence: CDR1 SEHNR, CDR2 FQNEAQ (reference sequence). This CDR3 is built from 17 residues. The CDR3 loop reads CASSLASGREDTDTQYF. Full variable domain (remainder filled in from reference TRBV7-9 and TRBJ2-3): DTGVSQNPRHKITKRGQNVTFRCDPISEHNRLYWYRQTLGQGPEFLTYFQNEAQLEKSRLLSDRFSAERPKGSFSTLEIQRTEQGDSAMYLCASSLASGREDTDTQYFGPGTRLTVL.

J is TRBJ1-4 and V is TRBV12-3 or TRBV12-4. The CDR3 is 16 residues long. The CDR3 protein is CASTFSLGRSNEKLFF.

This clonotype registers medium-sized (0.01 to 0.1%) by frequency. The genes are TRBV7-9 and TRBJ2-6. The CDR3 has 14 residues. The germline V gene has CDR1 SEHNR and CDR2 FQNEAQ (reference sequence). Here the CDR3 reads CASSSTVGANVLTF.

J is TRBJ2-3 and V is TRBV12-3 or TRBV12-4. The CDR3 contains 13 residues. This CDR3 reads CASRKSRRDTQYF.

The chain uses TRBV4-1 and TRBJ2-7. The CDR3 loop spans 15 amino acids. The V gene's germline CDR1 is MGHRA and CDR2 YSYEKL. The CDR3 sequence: CASSQEGRPSYEQYF.

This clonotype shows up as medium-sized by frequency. The CDR3 protein is CSARDLGGSGTLHF. The chain couples TRBV20-1 to TRBJ1-6; the TCRdb D gene call, TRBD1, has no DNA to confirm it. The germline CDR1 and CDR2 sequences are DFQATT and SNEGSKA (reference sequence). The CDR3 length is 14 residues.

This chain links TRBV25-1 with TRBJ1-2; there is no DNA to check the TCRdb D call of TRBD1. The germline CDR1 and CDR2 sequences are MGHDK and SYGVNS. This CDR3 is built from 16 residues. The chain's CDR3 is CASSETGGPPGVGYTF.

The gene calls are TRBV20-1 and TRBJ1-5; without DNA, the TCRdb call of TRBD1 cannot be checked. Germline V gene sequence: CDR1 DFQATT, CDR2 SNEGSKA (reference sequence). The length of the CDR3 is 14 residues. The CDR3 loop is CSAKRDSSNQPQHF.